The 7 T cell receptor beta chains given below trace back to one sample, sequenced in a study of radiotherapy plus CTLA-4 blockade in lung cancer (dated by TCRdb to 2017 to 2018). The library was made by the immunoSEQ multiplex PCR assay. TCRdb took this table from immuneACCESS and kept in-frame rearrangements with V and J called. Such tables lack part of the clones; where checked against another copy, unresolved V genes explain under half of the gap, and the rest is unexplained. This sample has some 50,000 clones in its table, and around four fifths of those were observed once. The ten largest account for 3.2% of the sample. The sample in question was peripheral blood, obtained from a patient treated with radiotherapy plus ipilimumab. These receptors all stem from a human donor with non-small cell lung cancer who had a partial response to radiotherapy plus ipilimumab.

The chain recombines TRBV10-1 with TRBJ2-3; D is possibly TRBD1 (6 bases). V was cut by 7 bases and J by 4 bases, with 18 bases left in between. Germline CDR1 and CDR2: WNHNN and SYGVQD (reference sequence). This CDR3 region has 15 residues. The DNA for the CDR3 is TGCGCCAGCATCATAGGGGCAGGGGACGCAGATACGCAGTATTTT. This translates into CASIIGAGDADTQYF.

The chain is built from TRBV5-1 and TRBJ1-6; TRBD1 might be the D (6 bases). V lost 4 bases and J 9 bases, leaving 14 bases between the germline ends. The CDR3 consists of 14 residues. From germline, CDR1 is SGHRS and CDR2 YFSETQ. CDR3 loop: CASSPAPGVSPLHF. CDR3 DNA: TGCGCCAGCAGCCCCGCTCCAGGGGTTTCACCCCTCCACTTT. Looking up the rest from reference TRBV5-1 and TRBJ1-6 gives the full variable domain: KAGVTQTPRYLIKTRGQQVTLSCSPISGHRSVSWYQQTPGQGLQFLFEYFSETQRNKGNFPGRFSGRQFSNSRSEMNVSTLELGDSALYLCASSPAPGVSPLHFGNGTRLTVT.

This chain connects TRBV19 to TRBJ1-2; 9 positions agree with TRBD1. From germline, CDR1 is LNHDA and CDR2 SQIVND (reference sequence). J was trimmed by 6 bases and V by 5 bases; bases with no gene match: 7. This CDR3 has 14 residues. The chain's CDR3 is CASSLKQGAHGYTF. DNA of the CDR3: TGTGCCAGTAGTTTAAAACAGGGGGCGCATGGCTACACCTTC.

The V gene is TRBV18, the J gene TRBJ2-7; TRBD2 matches 8 bases. Trimming cost V 6 bases and J 1 base; bases outside gene matches: 8. The germline gives CDR1 KGHSH, CDR2 LQKENI. This CDR3 region has 15 residues. This CDR3 reads CASSRGGTGSYEQYF. The CDR3 region has the DNA TGTGCCAGCTCCCGCGGGGGGACGGGTTCCTACGAGCAGTACTTC.

The J gene is TRBJ1-6, the V gene TRBV5-4; the match to TRBD1 covers 8 bases. This CDR3 comprises 16 residues. V shed 4 bases and J 1 base; nucleotides not matched to a gene: 4. Germline CDR1 reads SGHNT; CDR2 reads YYREEE (reference sequence). CDR3 sequence reads: CASSLGQVSYNSPLHF. The CDR3 coding sequence is TGTGCCAGCAGCCTGGGACAGGTATCCTATAATTCACCCCTCCACTTT.

This chain joins TRBV10-3 and TRBJ1-2, with no clear D. Germline V gene sequence: CDR1 ENHRY, CDR2 SYGVKD. This CDR3 contains 15 residues. The V end lost 3 bases, the J end lost 6 bases, and 17 bases lay between the germline ends. The CDR3 sequence: CAISETHITVDGYTF. The CDR3 region has the DNA TGTGCCATCAGTGAAACCCACATTACCGTGGATGGCTACACCTTC.

V and J are TRBV6-5 and TRBJ2-7; TRBD1 matches at 8 bases. CDR3 length: 12 amino acids. Germline V lookup: CDR1 MNHEY, CDR2 SVGAGI. J gave up 12 bases and V 4 bases, and 8 bases lay outside the gene matches. The DNA of the CDR3 is TGTGCCAGCAGTTCCGGACAGGGCCAGTCGTACTTC. Encoded protein: CASSSGQGQSYF.